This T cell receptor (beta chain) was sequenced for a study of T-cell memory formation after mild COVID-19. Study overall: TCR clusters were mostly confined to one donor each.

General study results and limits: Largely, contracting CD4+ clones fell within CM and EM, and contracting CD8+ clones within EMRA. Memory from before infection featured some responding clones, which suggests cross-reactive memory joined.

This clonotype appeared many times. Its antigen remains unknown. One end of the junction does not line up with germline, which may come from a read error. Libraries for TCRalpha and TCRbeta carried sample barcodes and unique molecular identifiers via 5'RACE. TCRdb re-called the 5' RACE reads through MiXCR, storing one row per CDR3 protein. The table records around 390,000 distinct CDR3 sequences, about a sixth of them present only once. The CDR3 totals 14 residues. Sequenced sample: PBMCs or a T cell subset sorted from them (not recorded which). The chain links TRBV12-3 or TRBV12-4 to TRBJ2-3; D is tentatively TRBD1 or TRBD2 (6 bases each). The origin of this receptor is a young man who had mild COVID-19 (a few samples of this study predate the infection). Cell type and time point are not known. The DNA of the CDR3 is TGCGCCAGCAGCTTCGGGGGCAGCACAGATACGCAGTATTTT. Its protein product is CASSFGGSTDTQYF.